Presented here are 14 T cell receptor beta chains from one specimen sequenced in a study of blood T cell repertoires in COVID-19 (dated by TCRdb to the early 2020s). The library was produced with the immunoSEQ multiplex PCR assay. TCRdb holds this immuneACCESS table with in-frame rearrangements only. Some clones are missing; in checked studies, unresolved V genes explain under half, and the rest has no known cause. Here the sample has roughly 87,000 clones; more than 70% occur a single time. The ten biggest clones cover roughly 14% of the sample. The sequenced sample consisted of peripheral blood. Receptors originate from a woman over 75 with acute or convalescent COVID-19.

The genes are TRBV4-3 and TRBJ1-1, with 9 positions matching TRBD1. J was trimmed by 11 bases and V by 0 bases; bases with no gene match: 7. Germline lookup yields CDR1 LGHNA and CDR2 YSLEER. The CDR3 spans 14 residues. Here the CDR3 reads CASSQDGGQGEAFF. The DNA of the CDR3 is TGCGCCAGCAGCCAAGATGGGGGACAGGGTGAGGCTTTCTTT.

The CDR3 bases are TGTGCCAGCAGCTTAGGACAGGGGGACTATGGCTACACCTTC. Its translation: CASSLGQGDYGYTF. This chain joins TRBV7-2 and TRBJ1-2; 9 bases align to TRBD1. Per the germline V gene, CDR1 is SGHTA and CDR2 is FQGNSA. The CDR3 has 14 residues. V dropped 1 base and J dropped 3; count of bases not matched to a gene: 0. Combining the CDR3 with reference TRBV7-2 and TRBJ1-2 gives the whole variable domain GAGVSQSPSNKVTEKGKDVELRCDPISGHTALYWYRQSLGQGLEFLIYFQGNSAPDKSGLPSDRFSAERTGGSVSTLTIQRTQQEDSAVYLCASSLGQGDYGYTFGSGTRLTVV.

To note about this clone: One end of the junction does not line up with germline, which may come from a read error. This chain uses TRBV29-1 with TRBJ2-7, with TRBD1 matching 8 bases. The CDR3 totals 14 residues. Germline V CDR1 and CDR2: SQVTM, ANQGSEA. The CDR3 loop reads CSVEVRGRAGEQYF. In DNA, the CDR3 is TGCAGCGTGGAAGTCAGGGGGCGAGCTGGCGAGCAGTACTTC.

The gene calls are TRBV5-4 and TRBJ1-2; 7 bases are a match to TRBD1. This CDR3 is built from 12 residues. Trimming at V came to 6 bases and at J to 6 bases, leaving 5 bases not matched to a gene. Germline V gene data show CDR1 as SGHNT and CDR2 as YYREEE (reference sequence). This CDR3 is CASKTGLNGYTF. CDR3 DNA sequence: TGTGCCAGCAAGACAGGGTTGAATGGCTACACCTTC.

This clone showed up just a few times. The rearrangement joins TRBV4-1 to TRBJ1-1; a possible D gene is TRBD1 (5 bases). Trimming shortened V by 4 bases and J by 4 bases, and 16 bases separated the two germline ends. The CDR3 is 15 residues long. CDR1 MGHRA and CDR2 YSYEKL come from the germline V gene. CDR3 amino acids: CASSPRQTALTEAFF. For the CDR3, the DNA is TGCGCCAGCAGCCCCAGACAGACTGCCCTCACTGAAGCTTTCTTT.

The rearrangement links TRBV19 to TRBJ1-2, with D perhaps TRBD1 (5 bases). The CDR3 runs 13 residues. Trimming removed 5 bases at V and 4 bases at J, with 11 bases between. Per germline, CDR1 LNHDA and CDR2 SQIVND (reference sequence). In nucleotides, the CDR3 is TGTGCCAGTAGTCCCCATGGGGCCTATGGCTACACCTTC. Residues: CASSPHGAYGYTF.

This chain joins TRBV28 and TRBJ1-2, with TRBD1 identical over 7 bases. The CDR3 has 13 amino acids. Trimming cost V 5 bases and J 7 bases; bases outside gene matches: 7. CDR1 is MDHEN, CDR2 SYDVKM, per germline. For the CDR3, the DNA is TGTGCCAGCAGTAAAGGGGGCGGGTTTGGCTACACCTTC. This encodes CASSKGGGFGYTF.

Only one count was recorded for this clone. The chain is built from TRBV11-3 and TRBJ2-3, with 9 bases fitting TRBD1. The CDR3 sequence is 14 residues long. Trimming at V came to 5 bases and at J to 5 bases, leaving 5 bases not matched to a gene. The germline V gene encodes CDR1 SGHNT and CDR2 YENEEA. The CDR3 DNA sequence: TGTGCCAGCAGCGAGGGACAGGGCGAAGATACGCAGTATTTT. Protein: CASSEGQGEDTQYF.

The chain recombines TRBV11-2 with TRBJ2-3; a weak D match, TRBD1 (6 bases). V lost 5 bases and J 5 bases, leaving 11 bases between the germline ends. The length of the CDR3 is 13 residues. Germline assignment: CDR1 SGHAT and CDR2 FQNNGV. The CDR3 DNA follows: TGTGCCAGCAGCCTCCCAGGGGTAGATACGCAGTATTTT. Amino acid sequence: CASSLPGVDTQYF.

The V call is TRBV10-3, the J call TRBJ1-1; D is perhaps TRBD1 (6 bases). CDR3 size: 14 residues. Germline CDR1 ENHRY, CDR2 SYGVKD. V lost 6 bases, J lost 0 bases, and 11 bases lay in between. The CDR3 bases are TGTGCCATCAGCCGGACAGATTTGAACACTGAAGCTTTCTTT. Amino acid sequence: CAISRTDLNTEAFF.

J is TRBJ1-2 and V is TRBV7-2, with 11 bases lining up with TRBD1. The CDR3 is 15 residues long. Germline V gene data show CDR1 as SGHTA and CDR2 as FQGNSA. J lost 8 bases, V lost 0 bases, and 5 bases had no gene match. The CDR3 sequence is CASSLAPGQGAGYTF. DNA for the CDR3: TGTGCCAGCAGCTTAGCCCCCGGACAGGGGGCCGGCTACACCTTC.

J is TRBJ1-5 and V is TRBV19; 8 bases fit TRBD1. The germline V gene has CDR1 LNHDA and CDR2 SQIVND (reference sequence). Trimming removed 5 bases from V and 4 bases from J; junction bases left unmatched: 13. The CDR3 runs to 17 residues. CDR3 residues: CASSFRTGRDRNQPQHF. CDR3 nucleotides: TGTGCCAGTAGTTTCCGGACAGGGCGGGATAGGAATCAGCCCCAGCATTTT.

The rearrangement joins TRBV5-1 to TRBJ2-2; 7 nucleotides match TRBD1. V lost 0 bases and J lost 4; bases outside the gene matches: 3. Looked up from germline, CDR1 is SGHRS and CDR2 is YFSETQ. The CDR3 is made up of 15 amino acids. CDR3 amino acids: CASSLGSGGTGELFF. In nucleotides, the CDR3 is TGCGCCAGCAGCTTGGGTTCAGGGGGCACCGGGGAGCTGTTTTTT.

The rearrangement links TRBV7-3 to TRBJ1-2; TRBD1 is a possible D gene (6 bases). V was clipped by 8 bases and J by 6 bases, with 16 bases between them. This CDR3 has 13 amino acids. Germline assignment: CDR1 SGHTA and CDR2 FQGTGA. The CDR3 spells CASGPGTGNGYTF. The CDR3 region has the DNA TGTGCCAGCGGCCCGGGAACAGGGAATGGCTACACCTTC.